A selection of T cell receptor beta chains follows, all from one sample in a study of T cell clonotyping in hematopoietic cell transplantation. Data came from immunoSEQ multiplex PCR; TCRdb stores just in-frame clones and leaves some out. Among about 5,400 clones, approximately 85% were seen once, and the ten largest hold 4% to 5%. Here the sequenced sample was peripheral blood mononuclear cells, taken before stem cell transplant. The receptors come from a man in his 60s with acute myeloid leukemia. Some clones in this sample may be carry-over from other donors' samples. Each CDR3 is given without its conserved first and last residue. Each record gives: V gene, J gene, CDR3 protein.

>TRBV6-6|TRBJ2-7
ASTASGLSYEQY
>TRBV10-3|TRBJ2-7
ATRTDNYEQY
>TRBV19|TRBJ2-7
ASRDTRLSQQY
>TRBV5-1|TRBJ2-3
ASSLLVTGRTTDTQY
>TRBV19|TRBJ2-6
ASSILLGQAGANVLT
>TRBV9|TRBJ1-3
ASSVRGDSGNTIY
>TRBV5-6|TRBJ2-1
ASSLGHEQF
>TRBV7-9|TRBJ1-2
ASSSGQGLNYGYT
>TRBV7-6|TRBJ2-5
ASSPGTETQY
>TRBV20-1|TRBJ1-1
SARGIGEAF
>TRBV5-1|TRBJ2-2
ASSLDRGNTGELF
>TRBV2|TRBJ2-1
ASSGGFSYNEQF
>TRBV5-1|TRBJ1-5
ASSLWGRGRLREPQH
>TRBV5-6|TRBJ1-2
ASSFLQGATYGYT
>TRBV6-5|TRBJ2-7
ASKEGLFGEQY
>TRBV19|TRBJ1-3
ASSTGRRVLGNTIY
>TRBV7-2|TRBJ2-7
ASSLGPGYEQY
>TRBV7-9|TRBJ2-5
ASISGGRETQY
>TRBV28|TRBJ1-3
ASTNGGTGGGNTIY
>TRBV10-1|TRBJ1-5
ASSEHPGSGQPQH
>TRBV7-3|TRBJ2-5
ASSLLRAPQETQY
>TRBV7-2|TRBJ2-6
ASRGTTNSGANVLT
>TRBV12-5|TRBJ1-3
ASGLWGPGNTIY
>TRBV6-5|TRBJ2-7
ASSYTGQYEQY
>TRBV7-7|TRBJ2-7
ASSFTDTSYEQY
>TRBV9|TRBJ2-1
ASSLLAGGREQF
>TRBV18|TRBJ2-3
ASSLKGSASGSSTDTQY
>TRBV7-2|TRBJ1-3
ASGALGRTSGNTIY
>TRBV27|TRBJ2-7
ASSSRDRGRYEQY
>TRBV7-6|TRBJ2-5
ASSPGPRSQTQY
>TRBV5-4|TRBJ2-2
ASRTQRGGPGELF